The following is a T cell receptor beta chain sequence with its context. No antigen is known for it. Sequencing used immunoSEQ multiplex PCR; TCRdb keeps in-frame clones, though not all of them. The sample holds over 850,000 clones, around three quarters seen once. This CDR3 has 13 amino acids. V lost 1 base and J lost 6, with 10 bases in between. The V gene's germline CDR1 is SGHRS and CDR2 YFSETQ. This record belongs to a study of shared clonotypes between healthy human individuals. General observations from the study: The sampled material consisted only of blood, and tissue repertoires are likely to differ. A few donors showed sharing of approximately 5% of naive CD4 clonotypes.

Adult donors, all healthy and HIV-negative, had no recent acute infections or vaccinations. The receptor comes from a man younger than 30 in good health. Some clones in this sample may be carry-over from other donors' samples. This chain joins TRBV5-1 and TRBJ1-1, with D uncertain. Material: memory CD4+ T cells from PBMCs. This sample's subset: CD45RA-negative fraction. DNA of the CDR3: TGCGCCAGCAGCTTGTTGAAGGAGTCTGAAGCTTTCTTT. Translating it yields CASSLLKESEAFF. The full variable domain, completed using reference TRBV5-1 and TRBJ1-1, is KAGVTQTPRYLIKTRGQQVTLSCSPISGHRSVSWYQQTPGQGLQFLFEYFSETQRNKGNFPGRFSGRQFSNSRSEMNVSTLELGDSALYLCASSLLKESEAFFGQGTRLTVV.